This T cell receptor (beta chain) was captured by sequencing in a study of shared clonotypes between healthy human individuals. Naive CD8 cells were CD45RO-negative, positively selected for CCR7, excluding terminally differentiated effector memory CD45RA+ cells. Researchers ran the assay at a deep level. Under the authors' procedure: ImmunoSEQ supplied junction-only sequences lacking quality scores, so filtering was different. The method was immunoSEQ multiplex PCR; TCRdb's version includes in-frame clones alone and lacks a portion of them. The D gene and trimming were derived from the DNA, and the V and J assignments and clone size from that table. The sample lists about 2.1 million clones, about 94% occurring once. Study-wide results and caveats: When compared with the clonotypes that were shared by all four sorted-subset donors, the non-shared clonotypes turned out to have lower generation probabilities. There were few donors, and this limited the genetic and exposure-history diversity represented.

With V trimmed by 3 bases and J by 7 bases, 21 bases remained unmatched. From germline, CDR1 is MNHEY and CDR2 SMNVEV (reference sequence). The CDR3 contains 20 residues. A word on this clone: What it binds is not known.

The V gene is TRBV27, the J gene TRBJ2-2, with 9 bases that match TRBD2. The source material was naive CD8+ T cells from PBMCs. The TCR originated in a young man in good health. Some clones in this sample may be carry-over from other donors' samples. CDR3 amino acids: CASSFGLLAGGPFPDGELFF. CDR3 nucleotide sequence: TGTGCCAGCAGTTTCGGTCTCTTGGCGGGAGGGCCTTTCCCGGACGGGGAGCTGTTTTTT.